This T cell receptor beta chain stems from a study of spatial heterogeneity in lung cancer. As for the study in general: Beta-chain sequences were consistently detected more often than alpha-chain sequences. In raw reads, more than 9.5 appearances on average were recorded for each unique TCR and UMI combination.

This clonotype was seen repeatedly, ten times or more. Trimming stripped 2 bases from V and 1 base from J, with 11 bases between. The CDR3 spans 15 residues. Germline CDR1 MDHEN, CDR2 SYDVKM. The time point: sample taken at primary tumor resection. Frozen PBMC, nontumor lung or tumor provided whole RNA, which was sequenced unsorted. Samples were obtained from some 70 donors, all untreated early-stage non-small cell lung cancer patients. Individually, TCR cDNA molecules were each labelled with a unique molecular identifier. One entry per CDR3 protein results from TCRdb running MiXCR on the 5' RACE reads. The sample yields approximately 4,400 distinct CDR3 sequences, about a sixth seen once.

The genes are TRBV28 and TRBJ1-1, with D tentatively TRBD1 (6 bases). The source of this sequence is a male donor with early-stage non-small cell lung cancer. The starting material was PBMCs, obtained at surgery. In DNA form, the CDR3 reads TGTGCCAGCAGTTTAGGGGGCAGAAAGAACACTGAAGCTTTCTTT. Residues: CASSLGGRKNTEAFF.